These T cell receptor beta chains were read from a single sample in a study of blood T cell repertoires in COVID-19. The method was immunoSEQ multiplex PCR; TCRdb's version includes in-frame clones alone and lacks a portion of them. The sample carries 60,000 to 85,000 clones, about four fifths recorded once. The sequencing sample was made of peripheral blood. The source of these receptors is a woman aged 60-75 years with acute or convalescent COVID-19. Each CDR3 is given with its conserved first and last residue. D genes are given only for firm matches. The size entry is marked missing in some rows and otherwise reads once, few, many or a size class.

V: TRBV30
size: .
D: .
J: TRBJ2-2
DNA: TGTGCCTGGAACAGGGAGTACACCGGGGAGCTGTTTTTT
CDR3: CAWNREYTGELFF

V: TRBV6-5
size: .
D: .
J: TRBJ1-6
DNA: TGTGCCAGCAGTTACCAAAAAGGCAGGAATTCACCCCTCCACTTT
CDR3: CASSYQKGRNSPLHF

V: TRBV19
size: .
D: TRBD1
J: TRBJ2-4
DNA: TGTGCCAGTAGTCCGGGACAGGGTTGGGCCAAAAACATTCAGTACTTC
CDR3: CASSPGQGWAKNIQYF

V: TRBV6-2/TRBV6-3
size: medium-sized
D: .
J: TRBJ2-7
DNA: TGTGCCAGCAGTTACGGACAACTTATCTCCTTC
CDR3: CASSYGQLISF

V: TRBV9
size: .
D: TRBD1
J: TRBJ2-7
DNA: TGTGCCAGCAGCGTAGAGGGGGCTGGTTACGAGCAGTACTTC
CDR3: CASSVEGAGYEQYF

V: TRBV7-9
size: .
D: TRBD1
J: TRBJ2-7
DNA: TGTGCCAGCAGCGGGACAGTCCTCGGGGCCTACTACGAGCAGTACTTC
CDR3: CASSGTVLGAYYEQYF

V: TRBV19
size: .
D: TRBD1
J: TRBJ2-5
DNA: TGTGCCAGTCGGCGACAGGGGGATCAAGAGACCCAGTACTTC
CDR3: CASRRQGDQETQYF

V: TRBV7-8
size: .
D: .
J: TRBJ1-2
DNA: TGTGCCAGCAGTTCATACAGTGTTGGCTACACCTTC
CDR3: CASSSYSVGYTF

V: TRBV9
size: .
D: .
J: TRBJ1-5
DNA: TGTGCCAGCAGCGTAGGGGGGGTCGGTCAGCCCCAGCATTTT
CDR3: CASSVGGVGQPQHF

V: TRBV18
size: few
D: .
J: TRBJ1-3
DNA: TGTGCCAGCTCAGGCCAACGACAGGCGAGCTCTGGAAACACCATATATTTT
CDR3: CASSGQRQASSGNTIYF

V: TRBV13
size: .
D: .
J: TRBJ1-2
DNA: TGTGCCAGCAGCCCCACGCCACACAGGGTTCGTGACTATGGCTACACCTTC
CDR3: CASSPTPHRVRDYGYTF

V: TRBV3-1/TRBV3-2
size: .
D: .
J: TRBJ1-2
DNA: TGTGCCAGCAGCCGCCAAGGGGTAAACTATGGCTACACCTTC
CDR3: CASSRQGVNYGYTF

V: TRBV18
size: few
D: .
J: TRBJ1-2
DNA: TGTGCCAGCTCACCCGGGGAAGGTAGTGGCTACACCTTC
CDR3: CASSPGEGSGYTF

V: TRBV5-4
size: .
D: .
J: TRBJ1-1
DNA: TGTGCCAGCAGCCCCGAACAGGGTGGGATCGCTGAAGCTTTCTTT
CDR3: CASSPEQGGIAEAFF

V: TRBV2
size: .
D: TRBD2
J: TRBJ2-5
DNA: TGTGCCAGCAGTCTACTAGCGGGGGTCGGGGAGACCCAGTACTTC
CDR3: CASSLLAGVGETQYF

V: TRBV28
size: many
D: TRBD2
J: TRBJ2-3
DNA: TGTGCCAGCAGTTTTCTTAGCGGGACAGATACGCAGTATTTT
CDR3: CASSFLSGTDTQYF

V: TRBV9
size: once
D: TRBD1
J: TRBJ2-7
DNA: TGTGCCAGCAGCGTAGCGGGGACAGCGAGCTCCTACGAGCAGTACTTC
CDR3: CASSVAGTASSYEQYF

V: TRBV12-3/TRBV12-4
size: .
D: .
J: TRBJ1-1
DNA: TGTGCCAGCCCATCCGGCACTGAAGCTTTCTTT
CDR3: CASPSGTEAFF

V: TRBV5-1
size: .
D: TRBD2
J: TRBJ2-4
DNA: TGCGCCAGCAGCTTGGGTACTAGCGGGGGGGCAACCGTCTTTGTCAAAAACATTCAGTACTTC
CDR3: CASSLGTSGGATVFVKNIQYF

V: TRBV2
size: .
D: TRBD1
J: TRBJ1-5
DNA: TGTGCCAGCAGTCTCGACAGGGATCGAAATCAGCCCCAGCATTTT
CDR3: CASSLDRDRNQPQHF

V: TRBV5-1
size: few
D: TRBD1
J: TRBJ1-6
DNA: TGCGCCAGCAGCTTGGTCCAGGGGGTAGGTTCACCCCTCCACTTT
CDR3: CASSLVQGVGSPLHF

V: TRBV4-1
size: .
D: .
J: TRBJ2-7
DNA: TGCGCCAGCAGCCACAGGGACTCCTACGAGCAGTACTTC
CDR3: CASSHRDSYEQYF

V: TRBV2
size: .
D: .
J: TRBJ2-6
DNA: TGTGCCAGCAAGGACTCCCGCTCTGGGGCCAACGTCCTGACTTTC
CDR3: CASKDSRSGANVLTF

V: TRBV7-9
size: .
D: TRBD1
J: TRBJ1-4
DNA: TGTGCCAGCAGAGGGGCGGTCAGGGGGCCTCTTAATGAAAAACTGTTTTTT
CDR3: CASRGAVRGPLNEKLFF

V: TRBV18
size: .
D: .
J: TRBJ1-5
DNA: TGTGCCAGCTCACCACTACCGGATCAGCCCCAGCATTTT
CDR3: CASSPLPDQPQHF

V: TRBV19
size: .
D: .
J: TRBJ1-4
DNA: TGTGCCAGTAGTGACAGCGGGCGGGAAAAACTGTTTTTT
CDR3: CASSDSGREKLFF

V: TRBV7-3
size: .
D: TRBD2
J: TRBJ2-6
DNA: TGTGCCAGCAGCTTAACGGGGAGCGGGGGCTCACTTTCTGGGGCCAACGTCCTGACTTTC
CDR3: CASSLTGSGGSLSGANVLTF

V: TRBV6-4
size: .
D: .
J: TRBJ2-3
DNA: TGTGCCAGCAGTGACTCTCGGGGTAGCACAGATACGCAGTATTTT
CDR3: CASSDSRGSTDTQYF

V: TRBV4-3
size: .
D: .
J: TRBJ2-5
DNA: TGCGCCAGCTCTTCCCGGGCCCTAGCCGGGGAGACCCAGTACTTC
CDR3: CASSSRALAGETQYF

V: TRBV18
size: few
D: TRBD1
J: TRBJ1-1
DNA: TGTGCCAGCTCGCAGACAGGGTGGACTGAAGCTTTCTTT
CDR3: CASSQTGWTEAFF

V: TRBV27
size: .
D: .
J: TRBJ1-3
DNA: TGTGCCAGCAGGCTGCTTATTGGACAGACGGGGTCTGGAAACACCATATATTTT
CDR3: CASRLLIGQTGSGNTIYF

V: TRBV20-1
size: .
D: .
J: TRBJ1-5
DNA: TGCAGTGCTAGTACGGGGGGGGGTAGCAATCAGCCCCAGCATTTT
CDR3: CSASTGGGSNQPQHF

V: TRBV2
size: .
D: .
J: TRBJ2-5
DNA: TGTGCCAGCAGTGACGACAGGTCCACGGAGACCCAGTACTTC
CDR3: CASSDDRSTETQYF

V: TRBV9
size: .
D: TRBD1
J: TRBJ1-4
DNA: TGTGCCAGCAGCGTCGGGACAGGGTATAGCCTCGGGGAAAAACTGTTTTTT
CDR3: CASSVGTGYSLGEKLFF

V: TRBV18
size: .
D: TRBD1
J: TRBJ2-5
DNA: TGTGCCAGCTCACCCGTACAGGGGGTGGTGGAGACCCAGTACTTC
CDR3: CASSPVQGVVETQYF

V: TRBV5-5
size: .
D: .
J: TRBJ2-1
DNA: TGTGCCAGCAGCTTTGGGTCCCAGGGTACTGAGCAGTTCTTC
CDR3: CASSFGSQGTEQFF

V: TRBV10-1
size: few
D: TRBD2
J: TRBJ2-5
DNA: TGCGCCAGCAGCCCACGGGGTAGCGGGGACCGGGAGACCCAGTACTTC
CDR3: CASSPRGSGDRETQYF

V: TRBV2
size: .
D: .
J: TRBJ1-4
DNA: TGTGCCAGCAGGAACGGTGCAACTAATGAAAAACTGTTTTTT
CDR3: CASRNGATNEKLFF

V: TRBV24-1
size: .
D: .
J: TRBJ2-3
DNA: TGTGCCACCATGGGCAGGGCAGATACGCAGTATTTT
CDR3: CATMGRADTQYF

V: TRBV6-1
size: .
D: TRBD1
J: TRBJ1-5
DNA: TGTGCCAGCAGTTTGACAGGGGCCGTTAATCAGCCCCAGCATTTT
CDR3: CASSLTGAVNQPQHF

V: TRBV29-1
size: few
D: TRBD1
J: TRBJ1-3
DNA: TGCAGCGTCTACCAGGGGGCGAGTGGAAACACCATATATTTT
CDR3: CSVYQGASGNTIYF

V: TRBV18
size: .
D: .
J: TRBJ1-3
DNA: TGTGCCAGCTCACAAACGGAATTGAAGGGGACTTCTGGAAACACCATATATTTT
CDR3: CASSQTELKGTSGNTIYF

V: TRBV19
size: .
D: .
J: TRBJ1-2
DNA: TGTGCCAGTAGTGGTGCGGGGTTTGGCTACACCTTC
CDR3: CASSGAGFGYTF

V: TRBV28
size: .
D: .
J: TRBJ1-2
DNA: TGTGCCAGCAGTTTTGGGGGGGCTGGCGGCTACACCTTC
CDR3: CASSFGGAGGYTF

V: TRBV7-7
size: .
D: TRBD2
J: TRBJ2-7
DNA: TGTGCCAGCAGCGACGGACTAGCGGGGGCCTACGAGCAGTACTTC
CDR3: CASSDGLAGAYEQYF

V: TRBV5-1
size: .
D: .
J: TRBJ1-4
DNA: TGCGCCAGCAGCTTGGGCAGGGTGGACGAAAAACTGTTTTTT
CDR3: CASSLGRVDEKLFF

V: TRBV5-1
size: .
D: .
J: TRBJ1-2
DNA: TGCGCCAGCAGCTTGGTCGGGACTCCCGTCCTTTCTAACTATGGCTACACCTTC
CDR3: CASSLVGTPVLSNYGYTF

V: TRBV6-5
size: .
D: .
J: TRBJ1-2
DNA: TGTGCCTGCCGCCCGGGGGGGGCGAACTATGGCTACACCTTC
CDR3: CACRPGGANYGYTF

V: TRBV4-3
size: once
D: .
J: TRBJ2-3
DNA: TGCGCCAGCAGCCCGTCCGGGACTGCTAGCACAGATACGCAGTATTTT
CDR3: CASSPSGTASTDTQYF

V: TRBV6-5
size: .
D: .
J: TRBJ1-5
DNA: TGTGCCAGCAGTTGGAGGGACGGCAATCAGCCCCAGCATTTT
CDR3: CASSWRDGNQPQHF

V: TRBV30
size: .
D: TRBD2
J: TRBJ2-7
DNA: TGTGCCTGGAGTAAAGCGGGGGGGCATGAGCAGTACTTC
CDR3: CAWSKAGGHEQYF

V: TRBV30
size: .
D: .
J: TRBJ1-5
DNA: TGTGCCTGGAGCGCTTATGCAGGGGAACCAGGTCAGCCCCAGCATTTT
CDR3: CAWSAYAGEPGQPQHF

V: TRBV19
size: once
D: TRBD1
J: TRBJ1-6
DNA: TGTGCCAGTAGTATGAAGGACAGGTTGGATTCACCCCTCCACTTT
CDR3: CASSMKDRLDSPLHF